This TCR beta chain was obtained from a study of blood T cell repertoires in COVID-19. Trimming stripped 4 bases from V and 7 bases from J, with 20 bases between. The CDR3 is 17 amino acids. Germline V lookup: CDR1 LNHDA, CDR2 SQIVND (reference sequence). Original handling: Reference gene primer amplification in the assay estimated nucleated cell counts. This table comes from immunoSEQ multiplex PCR, and its TCRdb copy is limited to in-frame clones, with some not included. The V and J calls and clone size were taken over from that table, and D and trimming were inferred from the DNA. The sample has about 130,000 clones, around four fifths seen once. Participants were placed into cohorts based on the clinical history they reported.

Material for sequencing was PBMCs or T cells enriched from blood (not recorded which). This clonotype originated in a man aged 30-40 years who had recovered from COVID-19. The chain combines TRBV19 with TRBJ1-6, with D possibly being TRBD1 (6 bases). The CDR3 coding sequence is TGTGCCAGTAGTAGCGGCCTAGGTACAGGGATGAATTCACCCCTCCACTTT. It is translated as CASSSGLGTGMNSPLHF. The full variable domain, its missing parts supplied by reference TRBV19 and TRBJ1-6, is DGGITQSPKYLFRKEGQNVTLSCEQNLNHDAMYWYRQDPGQGLRLIYYSQIVNDFQKGDIAEGYSVSREKKESFPLTVTSAQKNPTAFYLCASSSGLGTGMNSPLHFGNGTRLTVT.